This entry features one TCR beta chain sequence. Its antigen remains unidentified. This entry is derived from a study of cytomegalovirus exposure and HLA in healthy donors. The wider study: Genetic ancestry analysis placed over 65% of the 300 to 400 donors that were genotyped in the Caucasian-associated cluster.

PCR amplification relied on 60 Vbeta primers (plus 13 Jbeta primers). Per the original data handling: As a later analysis found, there were roughly 80 million unique TCR beta chains, of which approximately 10 million were shared. Data came from immunoSEQ multiplex PCR; TCRdb stores just in-frame clones and leaves some out. V and J calls and clone size are copied from that table; D and trimming were computed from the DNA. The sample holds roughly 100,000 clones, nearly 15% seen once. Study-wide points: The analysis excluded some indistinguishable V segments, including TRBV6-2 and TRBV6-3.

CDR1 is SGHNT and CDR2 is YYREEE in the germline V gene (reference sequence). The CDR3 is made up of 13 amino acids. Trimming took 10 bases from V and 2 from J; bases not matched to a gene: 6. This receptor was identified in a female donor in good health and CMV-seronegative. The chain has TRBV5-4 and TRBJ1-2; TRBD1 agrees at 9 bases. The sequenced sample was PBMCs. The CDR3 nucleotides are TGTGCCGGGGGGGACAGGGACAACTATGGCTACACCTTC. Translated, it gives CAGGDRDNYGYTF.